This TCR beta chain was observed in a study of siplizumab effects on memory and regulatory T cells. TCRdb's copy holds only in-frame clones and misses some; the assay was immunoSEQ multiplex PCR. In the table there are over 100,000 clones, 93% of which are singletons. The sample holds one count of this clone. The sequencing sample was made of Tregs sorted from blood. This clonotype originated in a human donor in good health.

CDR3 region: CASSRQARGLDGYTF. The DNA for the CDR3 is TGTGCCAGCAGTCGACAGGCCAGGGGCTTGGATGGCTACACCTTC. The chain couples TRBV6-6 to TRBJ1-2, with D perhaps matching TRBD1 (6 bases). V shed 5 bases and J shed 6 bases, with 19 bases lying between them. Germline CDR1 MNHNY, CDR2 SVGAGI (reference sequence). This CDR3 comprises 15 residues.